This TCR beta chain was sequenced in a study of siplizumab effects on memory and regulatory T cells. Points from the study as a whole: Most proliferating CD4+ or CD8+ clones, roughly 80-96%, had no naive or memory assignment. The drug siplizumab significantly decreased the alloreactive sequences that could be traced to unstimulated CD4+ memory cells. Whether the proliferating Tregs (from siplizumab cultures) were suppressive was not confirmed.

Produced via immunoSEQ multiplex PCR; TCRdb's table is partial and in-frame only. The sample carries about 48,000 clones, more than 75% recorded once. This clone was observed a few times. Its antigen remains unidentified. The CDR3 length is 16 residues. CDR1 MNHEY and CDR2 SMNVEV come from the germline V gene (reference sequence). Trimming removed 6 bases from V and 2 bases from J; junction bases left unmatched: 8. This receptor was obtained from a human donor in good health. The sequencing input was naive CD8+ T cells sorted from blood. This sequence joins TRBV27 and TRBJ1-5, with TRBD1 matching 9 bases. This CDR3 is CASRGQGRRGNQPQHF. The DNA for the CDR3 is TGTGCCAGCAGAGGACAGGGGCGACGTGGCAATCAGCCCCAGCATTTT.